This T cell receptor beta chain was identified in a study of tumor and adjacent non-tumor tissue in lung cancer. The template was RNA from unsorted bulk tissue. More than 3 cm separated this lung sample from the edge of the tumor. Germline CDR1 and CDR2: MNHEY and SVGAGI. Trimming removed 6 bases at V and 4 bases at J, with 21 bases between. The CDR3 has 16 residues. TCRbeta libraries were built with three rounds of nested PCR, modified from ARM-PCR. TCRdb used MiXCR to reprocess the multiplex PCR reads, holding one entry per CDR3 protein. The data show fewer than 100,000 distinct CDR3 sequences, around 82% seen once.

Material for sequencing was distant non-tumor lung tissue. The source of this sequence is a woman aged 45 to 65 with non-small cell lung cancer. The V gene is TRBV6-5, the J gene TRBJ1-2, with D perhaps TRBD1 (6 bases). DNA for the CDR3: TGTGCCAGCAGAATCATTACAGGGCAGGAGTCCTATGGCTACACCTTC. Protein: CASRIITGQESYGYTF.